The 21 T cell receptor beta chains in this list originate from one sample, sequenced in a study of molecular identifiers for immune sequencing clone quantification listed by TCRdb under 2018. The library was made by PCR. Sequencing was performed on an Illumina MiSeq. TCRdb passed the public sequencing reads through fastp at Q25 and MiXCR, retaining productive beta sequences. Each CDR3 protein gets just one entry, which takes the most common genes and DNA from the rows behind it. For this sample the table gives tens of thousands of distinct CDR3 sequences, of which 15% to 20% were detected only once. Jointly, the top ten make up about 7% of the sample. The sample comprised naive CD8+ T cells from blood, with Jurkat cell RNA spiked in. According to the study, the label for this sample's cell subset or site signals: FACS-sorted CD8+CD4-CCR7+CD45RA+ naive T cells. Receptors originate from a human donor in good health. Some libraries in this study had Jurkat cell RNA spiked in.

Note on this clonotype: This may arise from a read error, as a much more abundant clone is one base away. V and J are TRBV6-2 or TRBV6-3 and TRBJ2-7; TRBD2 matches 8 bases. Germline CDR1 and CDR2: MNHEY and SVGEGT. The CDR3 has 16 residues. This chain's CDR3 is CASSHDGLAGTYEQHF. CDR3 in DNA: TGTGCCAGCAGCCACGACGGCCTAGCGGGTACCTACGAGCAGCACTTC.

This clonotype has ten or more counts. The J gene is TRBJ2-7, the V gene TRBV6-2 or TRBV6-3; TRBD2 is a possible D gene (6 bases). This CDR3 region has 14 residues. V gave up 0 bases and J gave up 0 bases, with 6 bases separating them. Looked up from germline, CDR1 is MNHEY and CDR2 is SVGEGT. In nucleotides, the CDR3 is TGTGCCAGCAGTTACTCGGGGGGCTCCTACGAGCAGTACTTC. This translates into CASSYSGGSYEQYF.

As concerns this clonotype: A single base separates this from a much larger clone, so it may be a read error. The chain recombines TRBV28 with TRBJ2-3; D not resolved. The last part of the DNA fits TRBJ1-5 better; the J call may be wrong. The V gene's germline CDR1 is MDHEN and CDR2 SYDVKM. CDR3 length equals 14 residues. The CDR3 sequence is CASSFGPGTDTQHF. The CDR3 bases are TGTGCCAGCAGTTTTGGTCCTGGCACAGATACGCAGCATTTT.

The table lists this clonotype with many counts. The rearrangement links TRBV9 to TRBJ2-3, with 11 bases identical to TRBD2. Germline V gene data show CDR1 as SGDLS and CDR2 as YYNGEE. V trimming: 4 bases; J trimming: 0 bases; junction bases outside the gene matches: 10. The CDR3 length is 18 residues. The CDR3 reads CASSPPVAGGSSTDTQYF. The CDR3 nucleotides are TGTGCCAGCAGCCCCCCCGTAGCGGGAGGGAGTAGCACAGATACGCAGTATTTT.

Many counts were recorded for this clonotype. This chain uses TRBV11-3 with TRBJ2-3; no reliable D call. The CDR3 has 14 amino acids. The germline V gene encodes CDR1 SGHNT and CDR2 YENEEA. Between the trimmed V and J ends, which lost 5 bases and 0 bases, there was a span of 9 bases. The CDR3 coding sequence is TGTGCCAGCAGCGACCACACTAGCACAGATACGCAGTATTTT. Translated: CASSDHTSTDTQYF.

This clonotype showed up many times. The chain joins TRBV5-1 to TRBJ2-1, with TRBD2 as a possible D gene (6 bases). Trimming shortened V by 0 bases and J by 5 bases, and 9 bases separated the two germline ends. Germline loops: CDR1 SGHRS, CDR2 YFSETQ. CDR3 length equals 14 residues. CDR3 in amino acids: CASSLGLANNEQFF. DNA for the CDR3: TGCGCCAGCAGCTTGGGGCTAGCGAACAATGAGCAGTTCTTC.

This clonotype has a count of ten or more. The chain uses TRBV5-1 and TRBJ2-2; D not resolved. V was trimmed by 2 bases and J by 6 bases, leaving 2 bases between them. Germline assignment: CDR1 SGHRS and CDR2 YFSETQ. The CDR3 has 11 residues. Here the CDR3 reads CASSFAGELFF. The DNA for the CDR3 is TGCGCCAGCAGCTTCGCCGGGGAGCTGTTTTTT. Based on the CDR3 plus reference TRBV5-1 and TRBJ2-2, the full variable domain is KAGVTQTPRYLIKTRGQQVTLSCSPISGHRSVSWYQQTPGQGLQFLFEYFSETQRNKGNFPGRFSGRQFSNSRSEMNVSTLELGDSALYLCASSFAGELFFGEGSRLTVL.

This clonotype was seen many times. The DNA for the CDR3 is TGCGCCAGCAGTGAGGGACAGTCTAACTATGGCTACACCTTC. It codes for CASSEGQSNYGYTF. V and J are TRBV10-2 and TRBJ1-2, with D possibly being TRBD1 (6 bases). Between the trimmed V and J ends, which lost 2 bases and 0 bases, there was a span of 7 bases. This CDR3 spans 14 amino acids. The germline V gene encodes CDR1 WSHSY and CDR2 SAAADI.

This clonotype was seen at least ten times. The V and J genes are TRBV29-1 and TRBJ2-1; 9 nucleotides align to TRBD2. The CDR3 sequence is 14 residues long. With V trimmed by 8 bases and J by 7 bases, 12 bases remained unmatched. Looked up from germline, CDR1 is SQVTM and CDR2 is ANQGSEA. DNA for the CDR3: TGCAGCCCCCGCCGCACTAGCGGGTGGAATGAGCAGTTCTTC. This gives the protein CSPRRTSGWNEQFF.

On this clonotype: This may be a read error, as it is one base from a much larger clone. V usage is TRBV7-9 and J usage is TRBJ2-2; 10 bases line up with TRBD2. There are 16 residues in the CDR3. Germline V gene sequence: CDR1 SEHNR, CDR2 FQNEAQ (reference sequence). The CDR3 DNA reads as TGTACCAGCAGCGATGGGACTAGCGCGAACACCGGGGAGCTGTTTTTT. Protein sequence: CTSSDGTSANTGELFF.

For this clonotype: It is likely a read error, because the conserved phenylalanine at the end of the CDR3 is missing. This chain joins TRBV7-9 and TRBJ2-7; a possible D gene is TRBD1 (8 bases). Per the germline V gene, CDR1 is SEHNR and CDR2 is FQNEAQ (reference sequence). The V and J ends lost 10 bases and 2 bases respectively, with 27 bases between them. The CDR3 consists of 17 residues. Here the CDR3 DNA reads TGTGCCACGAACCGGGGGGACAGGCCGTCGCGAACCTACGAGCAGTACCTC. Its translation: CATNRGDRPSRTYEQYL.

This clonotype was seen many times. The chain is built from TRBV11-2 and TRBJ1-1; 7 bases line up with TRBD1. Germline V gene sequence: CDR1 SGHAT, CDR2 FQNNGV. The CDR3 covers 13 residues. V was pared by 6 bases and J by 0 bases, with 1 base of the junction left unmatched. The CDR3: CASRGQLNTEAFF. CDR3 bases: TGTGCCAGCAGGGGACAGCTGAACACTGAAGCTTTCTTT.

In this sample, this clonotype turned up many times. This chain uses TRBV6-2 or TRBV6-3 with TRBJ2-1, with D unclear. Germline V gives CDR1 MNHEY, CDR2 SVGEGT. V was pared by 1 base and J by 11 bases, with 6 bases between. CDR3 length equals 11 residues. The chain's CDR3 is CASSYYPQQFF. The CDR3 DNA reads as TGTGCCAGCAGTTACTACCCCCAGCAGTTCTTC.

Regarding this clonotype: At one end the junction does not follow the germline gene, possibly because of a read error. The gene calls are TRBV14 and TRBJ1-4; the D gene is possibly TRBD1 (6 bases). The CDR3 length is 12 residues. Germline V gene sequence: CDR1 SGHDN, CDR2 FVKESK. The CDR3 region has the DNA TGTGCCAGCGGCCAAGGGGGGCAAAAACTGTTTTTT. Amino acids: CASGQGGQKLFF.

V gene TRBV6-2 or TRBV6-3 combines with J gene TRBJ2-1; TRBD2 might be the D (5 bases). This CDR3 is built from 16 residues. CDR1 and CDR2 from the germline V gene are MNHEY and SVGEGT. The V gene lost 0 bases and the J gene lost 6 bases, with 15 bases spanning the gap. DNA of the CDR3: TGTGCCAGCAGTTACTCGATAGCACTAGTGGGCAATGAGCAGTTCTTC. It translates to CASSYSIALVGNEQFF.

This clonotype was found many times. The J gene is TRBJ1-1, the V gene TRBV27; D not resolved. The CDR3 runs 14 residues. V gave up 2 bases and J gave up 3 bases, with 10 bases separating them. CDR1 is MNHEY and CDR2 is SMNVEV in the germline V gene (reference sequence). CDR3 sequence reads: CASSLGWLDTEAFF. CDR3 sequence (DNA): TGTGCCAGCAGTTTAGGTTGGTTGGACACTGAAGCTTTCTTT.

This clonotype was seen ten or more times. The genes are TRBV12-3 or TRBV12-4 and TRBJ2-5; 13 bases are a match to TRBD2. J was trimmed by 3 bases and V by 4 bases; bases with no gene match: 8. This CDR3 comprises 17 residues. CDR3 sequence: CASSWVPGTSGKETQYF. In nucleotides, the CDR3 is TGTGCCAGCAGTTGGGTCCCTGGGACTAGCGGGAAAGAGACCCAGTACTTC.

This clonotype has at least ten counts. The chain links TRBV29-1 to TRBJ2-5, with 9 bases aligning to TRBD2. Germline CDR1 reads SQVTM; CDR2 reads ANQGSEA. Trimming removed 3 bases from V and 4 bases from J; junction bases left unmatched: 9. CDR3 size: 15 residues. The CDR3 DNA is TGCAGCGTTGAGGTGGTAGCGGGAGTAGGAGAGACCCAGTACTTC. Translated, it gives CSVEVVAGVGETQYF.

This clonotype appeared many times. V gene TRBV15 combines with J gene TRBJ2-7; D unresolved. The germline V and J ends were trimmed by 3 bases and 2 bases, with 11 bases remaining between them. Germline V gene sequence: CDR1 LNHNV, CDR2 YYDKDF (reference sequence). The CDR3 length is 14 residues. This CDR3 reads CATSSPSGAYEQYF. In DNA form, the CDR3 reads TGTGCCACCAGCAGTCCCAGTGGGGCCTACGAGCAGTACTTC.

This chain joins TRBV28 and TRBJ1-5, with a possible D match to TRBD1 (6 bases). This CDR3 spans 16 amino acids. The V gene's germline CDR1 is MDHEN and CDR2 SYDVKM. V shed 3 bases and J shed 15 bases, with 27 bases lying between them. The CDR3 coding sequence is TGTGCCAGCAGTTTGCCTTCGGGGGGCGGGTATGGTGTACGGCATTTT. It codes for CASSLPSGGGYGVRHF.

CDR3: CASSFGGRTDTQYF. DNA for the CDR3: TGTGCCAGCAGCTTTGGGGGACGCACAGATACGCAGTATTTT. The genes are TRBV7-2 and TRBJ2-3, with D perhaps TRBD1 or TRBD2 (5 bases each). V was shortened by 3 bases and J by 1 base, with 8 bases between the two germline ends. This CDR3 contains 14 residues. CDR1 is SGHTA, CDR2 FQGNSA, per germline.